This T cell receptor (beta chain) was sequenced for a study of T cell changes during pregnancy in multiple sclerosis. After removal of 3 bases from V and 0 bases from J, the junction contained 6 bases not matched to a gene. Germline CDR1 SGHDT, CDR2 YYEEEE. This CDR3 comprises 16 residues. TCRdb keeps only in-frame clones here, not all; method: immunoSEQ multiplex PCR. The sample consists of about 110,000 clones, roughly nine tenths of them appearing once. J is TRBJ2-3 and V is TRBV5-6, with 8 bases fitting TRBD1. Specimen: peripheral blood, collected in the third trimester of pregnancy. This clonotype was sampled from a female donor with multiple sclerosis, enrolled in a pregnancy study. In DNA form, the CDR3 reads TGTGCCAGCAGCTCGTACCGGACAGGGAGCACAGATACGCAGTATTTT. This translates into CASSSYRTGSTDTQYF.